This T cell receptor beta chain was sequenced in a study of T cells in Graves' hyperthyroidism and ophthalmopathy. CDR3 length: 15 amino acids. Germline V gene lookup returns CDR1 MNHEY and CDR2 SMNVEV (reference sequence). In regard to this clonotype: At one boundary the junction diverges from the germline segment, which might be a read error.

RNA transcripts gave rise to amplified TCR beta CDR3 regions. A set of HTBI primers served as the primers for a first-round RT-PCR of the TCR CDR3. TCRdb itself ran the multiplex PCR reads through MiXCR, one entry per CDR3 protein. Of 300,000 to 400,000 distinct CDR3 sequences listed, over 15% are singletons. The source material was blood. The chain joins TRBV27 to TRBJ2-5, with 11 nucleotides matching TRBD2. The sequence was obtained from a woman in her forties or fifties with Graves' hyperthyroidism. The CDR3: CASRPLAGGSETRYF. In DNA form, the CDR3 reads TGTGCCAGCAGACCCCTAGCGGGAGGTTCAGAGACCCGGTACTTC.